Listed here are 9 T cell receptor beta chains from one sample, sequenced in a study of cytomegalovirus exposure and HLA in healthy donors. A multiplex PCR was run with 60 Vbeta primers and 13 Jbeta primers. Using immunoSEQ multiplex PCR, the repertoire was profiled, and TCRdb retains in-frame clones only, with some absent. The table has more than 150,000 clones, around 80% seen once. The sequenced sample was PBMCs. Every receptor here comes from a man in his forties in good health and CMV-seropositive.

The chain joins TRBV19 to TRBJ2-2, with TRBD1 identical over 11 bases. J gave up 6 bases and V 5 bases, and 8 bases lay outside the gene matches. Per germline, CDR1 LNHDA and CDR2 SQIVND (reference sequence). This CDR3 is built from 16 residues. The CDR3 is CASSFRTGGASGELFF. The CDR3 DNA follows: TGTGCCAGTAGTTTTCGGACAGGGGGCGCGTCCGGGGAGCTGTTTTTT.

This clone was seen a single time. This chain uses TRBV4-2 with TRBJ2-1, with 12 positions matching TRBD2. V was pared by 5 bases and J by 4 bases, with 9 bases of the junction left unmatched. Germline V gene lookup returns CDR1 LGHNA and CDR2 YNFKEQ. The CDR3 totals 17 residues. This CDR3 is CASSTRLAGGPYNEQFF. Written as DNA, the CDR3 is TGTGCCAGCAGCACCCGGCTAGCGGGGGGGCCTTACAATGAGCAGTTCTTC.

The chain carries TRBV27 and TRBJ1-1; no clear D. Deletions cut 3 bases from V and 0 bases from J, with 5 bases between. The CDR3 has 13 residues. CDR1 and CDR2 (germline): MNHEY, SMNVEV (reference sequence). CDR3 in DNA: TGTGCCAGCAGTTTTACAGTGAACACTGAAGCTTTCTTT. Translating it yields CASSFTVNTEAFF.

J is TRBJ1-2 and V is TRBV19; 9 positions match TRBD1. The V segment lost 3 bases and the J segment 3 bases; nucleotides outside the gene matches: 5. Germline V lookup: CDR1 LNHDA, CDR2 SQIVND (reference sequence). The length of the CDR3 is 15 residues. CDR3 in DNA: TGTGCCAGTAGTATCGGGACAGGGAGAGACTATGGCTACACCTTC. Translating it yields CASSIGTGRDYGYTF.

This clone was observed a handful of times. The junction differs from germline at one of its ends, possibly a read error. The chain joins TRBV2 to TRBJ1-4; 7 bases match TRBD1. CDR3 length: 16 amino acids. CDR1 is SNHLY and CDR2 is FYNNEI in the germline V gene. The CDR3 sequence is CASRPDRAGVNGKLFF. Here the CDR3 DNA reads TGTGCCAGCAGGCCAGACAGGGCCGGGGTGAATGGAAAACTGTTTTTT.

The J gene is TRBJ2-2, the V gene TRBV18; 10 bases agree with TRBD2. The germline V gene encodes CDR1 KGHSH and CDR2 LQKENI. This CDR3 comprises 16 residues. Trimming at V came to 3 bases and at J to 5 bases, leaving 6 bases not matched to a gene. CDR3 amino acids: CASSPRLAGETGELFF. CDR3 nucleotides: TGTGCCAGCTCACCTCGGCTAGCGGGGGAAACCGGGGAGCTGTTTTTT.

The rearrangement joins TRBV7-2 to TRBJ1-1; maybe TRBD1 (5 bases). This CDR3 comprises 14 residues. V was cut by 5 bases and J by 8 bases, with 18 bases left in between. Germline V gives CDR1 SGHTA, CDR2 FQGNSA. CDR3 DNA: TGTGCCAGCAGCCCCGACCGAAGCAGGGTGGAAGCTTTCTTT. Its protein is CASSPDRSRVEAFF.

The chain uses TRBV2 and TRBJ1-1; tentative D call: TRBD1 (5 bases). There are 13 residues in the CDR3. V lost 7 bases and J 0 bases, leaving 9 bases between the germline ends. CDR1 and CDR2 (germline): SNHLY, FYNNEI. The CDR3 DNA reads TGTGCCAGCAACGCAGGGTTGAACACTGAAGCTTTCTTT. Its translation is CASNAGLNTEAFF.

This chain joins TRBV15 and TRBJ2-3; 15 nucleotides line up with TRBD2. The CDR3 has 17 amino acids. V lost 1 base to trimming and J lost 5 bases; unmatched junction nucleotides: 4. The V gene's germline CDR1 is LNHNV and CDR2 YYDKDF (reference sequence). CDR3 protein: CATSRGGTSGGLDTQYF. The CDR3, as DNA: TGTGCCACCAGCAGAGGTGGGACTAGCGGGGGGTTAGATACGCAGTATTTT. The variable domain in full, with the rest retrieved from reference TRBV15 and TRBJ2-3, is DAMVIQNPRYQVTQFGKPVTLSCSQTLNHNVMYWYQQKSSQAPKLLFHYYDKDFNNEADTPDNFQSRRPNTSFCFLDIRSPGLGDTAMYLCATSRGGTSGGLDTQYFGPGTRLTVL.